The entry below gives a single TCR beta chain sequence along with its context. As yet, its antigen is unknown. This record comes from a study of cytomegalovirus exposure and HLA in healthy donors. Notes on the study in general: Reports showed the classifier diagnosing cytomegalovirus status with high specificity and sensitivity. The study put some 150 TCR beta chains on its list as cytomegalovirus-associated.

The CDR3 covers 17 residues. Germline CDR1 is SGHTA and CDR2 is FQGNSA. V dropped 2 bases and J dropped 4; count of bases not matched to a gene: 9. This table comes from immunoSEQ multiplex PCR, and its TCRdb copy is limited to in-frame clones, with some not included. The sample lists a few hundred thousand clones, about 90% seen once, with about 12% in the top ten. The V and J genes are TRBV7-2 and TRBJ2-1; 9 bases align to TRBD2. The source is a man aged 18 to 30 in good health and CMV-seropositive. Sequenced material: PBMCs. The CDR3 is CASSLMLGGRGYNEQFF. CDR3 bases: TGTGCCAGCAGCTTAATGTTGGGCGGGAGGGGTTACAATGAGCAGTTCTTC. Drawing the rest from reference TRBV7-2 and TRBJ2-1, the complete variable domain is GAGVSQSPSNKVTEKGKDVELRCDPISGHTALYWYRQSLGQGLEFLIYFQGNSAPDKSGLPSDRFSAERTGGSVSTLTIQRTQQEDSAVYLCASSLMLGGRGYNEQFFGPGTRLTVL.